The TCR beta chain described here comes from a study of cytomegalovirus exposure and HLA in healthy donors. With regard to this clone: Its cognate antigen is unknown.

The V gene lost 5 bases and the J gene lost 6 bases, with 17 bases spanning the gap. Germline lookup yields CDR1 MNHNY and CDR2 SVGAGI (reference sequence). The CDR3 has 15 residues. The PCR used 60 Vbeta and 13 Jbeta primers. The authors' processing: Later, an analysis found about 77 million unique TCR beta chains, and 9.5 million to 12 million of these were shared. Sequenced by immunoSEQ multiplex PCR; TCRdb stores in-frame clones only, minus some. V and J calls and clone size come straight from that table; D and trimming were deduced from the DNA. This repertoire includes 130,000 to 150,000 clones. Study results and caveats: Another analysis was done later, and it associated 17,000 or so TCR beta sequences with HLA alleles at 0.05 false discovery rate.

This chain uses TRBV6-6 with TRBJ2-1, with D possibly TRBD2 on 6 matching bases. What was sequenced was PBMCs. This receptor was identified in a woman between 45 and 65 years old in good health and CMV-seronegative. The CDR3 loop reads CASSEDTEGGNEQFF. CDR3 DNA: TGTGCCAGCAGTGAGGACACGGAGGGTGGCAATGAGCAGTTCTTC.